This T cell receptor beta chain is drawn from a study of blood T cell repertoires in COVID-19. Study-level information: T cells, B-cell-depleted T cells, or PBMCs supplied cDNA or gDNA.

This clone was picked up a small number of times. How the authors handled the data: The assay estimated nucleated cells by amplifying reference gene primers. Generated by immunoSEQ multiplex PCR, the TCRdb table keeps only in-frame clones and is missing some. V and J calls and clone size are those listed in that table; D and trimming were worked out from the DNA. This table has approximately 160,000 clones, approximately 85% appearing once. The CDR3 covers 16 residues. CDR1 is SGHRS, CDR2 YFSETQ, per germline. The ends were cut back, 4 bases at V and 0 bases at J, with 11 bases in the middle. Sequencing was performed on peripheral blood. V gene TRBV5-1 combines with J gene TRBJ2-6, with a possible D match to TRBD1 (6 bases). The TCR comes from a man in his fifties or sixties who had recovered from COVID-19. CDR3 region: CASSPRGLSGANVLTF. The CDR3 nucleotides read TGCGCCAGCAGCCCCAGGGGCCTCTCTGGGGCCAACGTCCTGACTTTC. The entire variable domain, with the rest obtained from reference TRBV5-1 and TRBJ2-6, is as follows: KAGVTQTPRYLIKTRGQQVTLSCSPISGHRSVSWYQQTPGQGLQFLFEYFSETQRNKGNFPGRFSGRQFSNSRSEMNVSTLELGDSALYLCASSPRGLSGANVLTFGAGSRLTVL.